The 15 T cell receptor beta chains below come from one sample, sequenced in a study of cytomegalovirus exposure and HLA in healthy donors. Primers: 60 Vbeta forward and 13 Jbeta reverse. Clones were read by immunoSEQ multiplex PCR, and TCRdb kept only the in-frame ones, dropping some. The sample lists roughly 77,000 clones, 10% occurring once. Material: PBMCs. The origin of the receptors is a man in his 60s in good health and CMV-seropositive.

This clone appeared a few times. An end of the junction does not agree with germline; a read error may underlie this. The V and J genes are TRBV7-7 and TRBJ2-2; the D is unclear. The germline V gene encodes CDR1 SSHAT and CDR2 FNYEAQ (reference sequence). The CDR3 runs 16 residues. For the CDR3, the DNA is TGTGCTAGCAGCTTAAGTAGCAGTTGGAACACCGGGGAGCTGTTTTTT. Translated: CASSLSSSWNTGELFF. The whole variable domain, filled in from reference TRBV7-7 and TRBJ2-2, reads GAGVSQSPRYKVTKRGQDVTLRCDPISSHATLYWYQQALGQGPEFLTYFNYEAQPDKSGLPSDRFSAERPEGSISTLTIQRTEQRDSAMYRCASSLSSSWNTGELFFGEGSRLTVL.

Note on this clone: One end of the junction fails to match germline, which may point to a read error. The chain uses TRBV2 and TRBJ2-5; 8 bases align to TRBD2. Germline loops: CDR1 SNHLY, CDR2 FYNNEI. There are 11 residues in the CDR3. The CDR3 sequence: CASRAGGPGNF. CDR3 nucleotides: TGTGCCAGCAGGGCGGGAGGCCCTGGGAACTTC.

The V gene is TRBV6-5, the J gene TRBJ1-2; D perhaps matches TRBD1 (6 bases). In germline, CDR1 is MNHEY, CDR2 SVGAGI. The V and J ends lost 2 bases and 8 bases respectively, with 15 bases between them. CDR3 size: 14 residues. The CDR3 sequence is CASSYVQGEGGYTF. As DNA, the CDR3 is TGTGCCAGCAGTTACGTACAGGGCGAGGGGGGCTACACCTTC.

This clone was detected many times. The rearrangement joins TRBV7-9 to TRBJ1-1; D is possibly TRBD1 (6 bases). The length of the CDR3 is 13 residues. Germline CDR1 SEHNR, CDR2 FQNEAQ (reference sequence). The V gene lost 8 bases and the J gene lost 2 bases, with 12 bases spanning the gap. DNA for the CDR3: TGTGCCAGCCGCCGACAGGTAAACACTGAAGCTTTCTTT. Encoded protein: CASRRQVNTEAFF. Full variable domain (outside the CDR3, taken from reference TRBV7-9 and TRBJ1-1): DTGVSQNPRHKITKRGQNVTFRCDPISEHNRLYWYRQTLGQGPEFLTYFQNEAQLEKSRLLSDRFSAERPKGSFSTLEIQRTEQGDSAMYLCASRRQVNTEAFFGQGTRLTVV.

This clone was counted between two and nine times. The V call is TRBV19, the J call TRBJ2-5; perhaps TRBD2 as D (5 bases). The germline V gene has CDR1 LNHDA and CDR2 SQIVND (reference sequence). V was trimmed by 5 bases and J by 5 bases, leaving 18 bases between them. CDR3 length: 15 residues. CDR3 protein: CASSDAGGPRETQYF. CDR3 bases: TGTGCCAGTAGTGATGCCGGCGGGCCGAGGGAGACCCAGTACTTC.

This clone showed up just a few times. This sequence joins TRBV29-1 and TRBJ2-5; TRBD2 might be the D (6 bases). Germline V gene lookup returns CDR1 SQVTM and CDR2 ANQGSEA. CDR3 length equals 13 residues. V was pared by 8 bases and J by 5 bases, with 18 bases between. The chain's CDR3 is CSSSTSSGETQYF. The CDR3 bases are TGCAGCTCAAGCACTAGCAGTGGCGAGACCCAGTACTTC.

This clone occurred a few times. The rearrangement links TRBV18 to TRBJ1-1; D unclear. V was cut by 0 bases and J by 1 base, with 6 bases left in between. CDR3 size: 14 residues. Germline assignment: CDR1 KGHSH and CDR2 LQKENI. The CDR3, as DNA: TGTGCCAGCTCACCACCAAACAGGAACACTGAAGCTTTCTTT. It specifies CASSPPNRNTEAFF.

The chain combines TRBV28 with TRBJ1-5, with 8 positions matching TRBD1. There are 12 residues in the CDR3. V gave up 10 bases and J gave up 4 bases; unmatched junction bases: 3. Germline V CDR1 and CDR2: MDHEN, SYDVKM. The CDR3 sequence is CATRTGNQPQHF. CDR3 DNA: TGTGCCACCAGGACAGGGAATCAGCCCCAGCATTTT.

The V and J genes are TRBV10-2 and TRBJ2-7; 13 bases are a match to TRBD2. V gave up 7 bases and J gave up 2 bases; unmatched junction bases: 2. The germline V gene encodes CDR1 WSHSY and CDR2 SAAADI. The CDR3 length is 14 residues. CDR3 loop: CASKLAGGPYEQYF. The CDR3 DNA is TGCGCCAGCAAACTAGCGGGAGGGCCCTACGAGCAGTACTTC.

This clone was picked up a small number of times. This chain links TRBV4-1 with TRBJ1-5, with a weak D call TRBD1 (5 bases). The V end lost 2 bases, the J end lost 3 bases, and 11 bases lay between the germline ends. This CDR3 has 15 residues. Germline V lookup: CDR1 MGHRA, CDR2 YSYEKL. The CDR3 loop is CASSQPDRYNQPQHF. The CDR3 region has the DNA TGCGCCAGCAGCCAACCAGACAGATACAATCAGCCCCAGCATTTT.

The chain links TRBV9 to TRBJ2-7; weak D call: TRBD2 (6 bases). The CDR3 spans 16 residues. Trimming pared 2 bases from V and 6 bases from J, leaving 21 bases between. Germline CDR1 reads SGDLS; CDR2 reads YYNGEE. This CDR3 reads CASSVRAGTEGTEQYF. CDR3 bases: TGTGCCAGCAGCGTGAGGGCCGGGACGGAGGGGACCGAGCAGTACTTC.

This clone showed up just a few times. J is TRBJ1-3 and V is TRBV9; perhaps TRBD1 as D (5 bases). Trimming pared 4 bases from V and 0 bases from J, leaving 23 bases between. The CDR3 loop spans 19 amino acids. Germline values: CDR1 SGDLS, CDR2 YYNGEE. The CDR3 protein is CASSLTRGGSTTSGNTIYF. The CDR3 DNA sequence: TGTGCCAGCAGCCTCACAAGGGGAGGGAGTACCACCTCTGGAAACACCATATATTTT.

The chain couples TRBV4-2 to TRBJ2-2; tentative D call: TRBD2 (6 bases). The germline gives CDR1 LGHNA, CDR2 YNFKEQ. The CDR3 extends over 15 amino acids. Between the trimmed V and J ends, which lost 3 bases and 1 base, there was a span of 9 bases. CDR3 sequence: CASSQGLLNTGELFF. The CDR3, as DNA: TGTGCCAGCAGCCAGGGACTCTTGAACACCGGGGAGCTGTTTTTT.

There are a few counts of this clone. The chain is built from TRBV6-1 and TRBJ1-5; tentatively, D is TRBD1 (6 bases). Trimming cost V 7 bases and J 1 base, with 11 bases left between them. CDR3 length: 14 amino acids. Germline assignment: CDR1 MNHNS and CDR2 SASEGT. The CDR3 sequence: CASTLQGSNQPQHF. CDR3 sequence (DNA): TGTGCCAGCACTTTACAGGGCAGCAATCAGCCCCAGCATTTT.

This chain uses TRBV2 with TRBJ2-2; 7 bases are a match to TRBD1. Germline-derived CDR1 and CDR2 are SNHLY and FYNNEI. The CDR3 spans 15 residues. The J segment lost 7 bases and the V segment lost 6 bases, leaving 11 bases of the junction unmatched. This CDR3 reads CASSVQGIAGGELFF. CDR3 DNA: TGTGCCAGCAGCGTACAGGGGATTGCGGGCGGGGAGCTGTTTTTT.